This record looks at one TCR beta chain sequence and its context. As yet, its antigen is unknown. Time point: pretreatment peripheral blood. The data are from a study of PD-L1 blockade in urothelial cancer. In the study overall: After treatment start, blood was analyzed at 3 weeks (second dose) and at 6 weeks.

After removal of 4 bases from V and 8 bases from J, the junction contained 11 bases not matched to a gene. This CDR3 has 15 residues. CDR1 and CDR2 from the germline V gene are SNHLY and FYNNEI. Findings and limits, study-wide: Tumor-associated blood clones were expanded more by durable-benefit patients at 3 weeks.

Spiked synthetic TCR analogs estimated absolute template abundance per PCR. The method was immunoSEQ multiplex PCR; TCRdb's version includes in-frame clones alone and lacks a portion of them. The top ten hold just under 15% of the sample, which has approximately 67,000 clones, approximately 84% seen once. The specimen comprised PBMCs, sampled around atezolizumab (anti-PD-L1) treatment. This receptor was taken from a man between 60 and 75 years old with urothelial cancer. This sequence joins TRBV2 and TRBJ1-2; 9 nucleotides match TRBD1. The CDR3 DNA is TGTGCCAGCAGTGTGGGACAGGGTAGGAGGTACGGCTACACCTTC. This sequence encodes CASSVGQGRRYGYTF.